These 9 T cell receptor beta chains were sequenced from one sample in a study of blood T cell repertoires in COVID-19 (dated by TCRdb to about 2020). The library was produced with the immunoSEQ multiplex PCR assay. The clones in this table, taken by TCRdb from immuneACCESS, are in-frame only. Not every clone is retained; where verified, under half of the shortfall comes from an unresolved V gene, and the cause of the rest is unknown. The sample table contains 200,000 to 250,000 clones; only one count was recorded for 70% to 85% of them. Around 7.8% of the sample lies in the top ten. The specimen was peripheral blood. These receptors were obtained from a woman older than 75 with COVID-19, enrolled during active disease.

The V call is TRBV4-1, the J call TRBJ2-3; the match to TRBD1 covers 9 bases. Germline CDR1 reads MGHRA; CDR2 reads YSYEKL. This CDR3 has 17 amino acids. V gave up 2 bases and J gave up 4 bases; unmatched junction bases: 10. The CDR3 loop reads CASSQFTGQGPADTQYF. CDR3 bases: TGCGCCAGCAGCCAATTTACGGGACAGGGTCCGGCAGATACGCAGTATTTT.

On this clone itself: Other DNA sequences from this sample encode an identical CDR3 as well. Here the CDR3 DNA reads TGCGCCAGCAGCTTTGAGGGCAATCAGCCCCAGCATTTT. Protein product: CASSFEGNQPQHF. The chain has TRBV5-1 and TRBJ1-5; no clear D gene. CDR3 size: 13 residues. V was pared by 2 bases and J by 2 bases, with 5 bases between. Germline values: CDR1 SGHRS, CDR2 YFSETQ.

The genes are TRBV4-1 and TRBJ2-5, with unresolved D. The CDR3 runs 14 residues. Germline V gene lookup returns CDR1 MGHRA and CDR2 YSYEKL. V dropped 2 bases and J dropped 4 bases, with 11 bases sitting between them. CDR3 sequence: CASSQFGSGETQYF. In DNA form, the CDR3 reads TGCGCCAGCAGCCAATTTGGATCGGGAGAGACCCAGTACTTC.

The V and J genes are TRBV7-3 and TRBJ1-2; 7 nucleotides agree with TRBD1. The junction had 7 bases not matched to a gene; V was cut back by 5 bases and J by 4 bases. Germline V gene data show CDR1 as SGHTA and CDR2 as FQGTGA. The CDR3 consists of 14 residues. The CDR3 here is CASSPQTGSYGYTF. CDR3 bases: TGTGCCAGCAGCCCTCAGACAGGGAGCTATGGCTACACCTTC. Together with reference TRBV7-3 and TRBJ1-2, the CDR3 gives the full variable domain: GAGVSQTPSNKVTEKGKYVELRCDPISGHTALYWYRQSLGQGPEFLIYFQGTGAADDSGLPNDRFFAVRPEGSVSTLKIQRTERGDSAVYLCASSPQTGSYGYTFGSGTRLTVV.

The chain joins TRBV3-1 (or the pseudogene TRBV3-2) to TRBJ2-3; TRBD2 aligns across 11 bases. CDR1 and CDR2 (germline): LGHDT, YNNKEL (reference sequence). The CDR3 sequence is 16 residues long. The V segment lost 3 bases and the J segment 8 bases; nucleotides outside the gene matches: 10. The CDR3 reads CASSQQLAGGIGTQYF. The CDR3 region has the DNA TGTGCCAGCAGCCAGCAGCTAGCGGGGGGCATAGGTACGCAGTATTTT.

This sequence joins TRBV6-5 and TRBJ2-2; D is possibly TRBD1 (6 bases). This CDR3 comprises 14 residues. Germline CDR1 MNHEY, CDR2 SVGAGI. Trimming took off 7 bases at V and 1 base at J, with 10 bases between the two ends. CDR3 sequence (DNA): TGTGCCAGCACCCCCAGGGGGAACACCGGGGAGCTGTTTTTT. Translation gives CASTPRGNTGELFF.

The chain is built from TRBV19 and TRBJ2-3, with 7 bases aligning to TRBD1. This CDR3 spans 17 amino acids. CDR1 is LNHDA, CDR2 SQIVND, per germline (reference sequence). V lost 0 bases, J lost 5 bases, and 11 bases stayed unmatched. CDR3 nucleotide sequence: TGTGCCAGTAGTATAGATGAGGTGAGGCAGGGGGTAGATACGCAGTATTTT. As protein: CASSIDEVRQGVDTQYF.

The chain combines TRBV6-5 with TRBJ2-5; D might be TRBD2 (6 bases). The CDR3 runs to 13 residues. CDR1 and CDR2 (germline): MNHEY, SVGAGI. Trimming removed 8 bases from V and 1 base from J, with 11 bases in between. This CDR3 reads CASGRPSQETQYF. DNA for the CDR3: TGTGCCAGCGGGAGGCCGAGCCAAGAGACCCAGTACTTC.

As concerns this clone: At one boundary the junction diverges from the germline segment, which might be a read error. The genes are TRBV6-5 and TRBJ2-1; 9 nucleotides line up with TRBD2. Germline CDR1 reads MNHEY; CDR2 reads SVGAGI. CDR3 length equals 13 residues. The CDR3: CASRRGSGGTGLF. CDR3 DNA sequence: TGTGCCAGCCGGCGGGGGAGCGGGGGGACCGGGCTCTTC.